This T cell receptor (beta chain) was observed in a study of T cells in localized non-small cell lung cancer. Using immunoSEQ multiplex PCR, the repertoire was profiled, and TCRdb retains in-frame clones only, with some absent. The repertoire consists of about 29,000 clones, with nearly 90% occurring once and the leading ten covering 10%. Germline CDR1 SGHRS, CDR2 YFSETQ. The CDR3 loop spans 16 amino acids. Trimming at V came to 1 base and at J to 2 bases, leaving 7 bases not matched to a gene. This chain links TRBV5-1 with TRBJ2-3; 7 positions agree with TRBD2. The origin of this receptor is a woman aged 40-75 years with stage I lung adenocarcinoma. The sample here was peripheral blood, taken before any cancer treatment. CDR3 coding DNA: TGCGCCAGCAGCTTGACAGCGGGGAAGGTCACAGATACGCAGTATTTT. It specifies CASSLTAGKVTDTQYF. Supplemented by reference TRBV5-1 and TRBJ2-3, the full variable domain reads KAGVTQTPRYLIKTRGQQVTLSCSPISGHRSVSWYQQTPGQGLQFLFEYFSETQRNKGNFPGRFSGRQFSNSRSEMNVSTLELGDSALYLCASSLTAGKVTDTQYFGPGTRLTVL.